Sequencing of this T cell receptor beta chain was carried out in a study of Ad26.COV2.S vaccination and SARS-CoV-2 variants. Assay used: immunoSEQ multiplex PCR; TCRdb lists only in-frame clones, some missing. The sample holds about 260,000 clones, 87% seen once. Trimming pared 5 bases from V and 7 bases from J, leaving 21 bases between. The CDR3 contains 14 residues. Germline V lookup: CDR1 SQVTM, CDR2 ANQGSEA. The sample's treatment: about 20 received Ad26.COV2.S at low or high dose, single or two shots; 5 received placebo; per-sample allocation not given. Samples came from day 63 after the first vaccine or placebo injection.

Specimen: peripheral blood, collected in a trial of Ad26.COV2.S vaccine versus placebo. The TCR was taken from a person aged 18-65 years who received the Ad26.COV2.S COVID-19 vaccine or a placebo. V gene TRBV29-1 combines with J gene TRBJ2-7; D is possibly TRBD2 (5 bases). CDR3 in amino acids: CSVKRTSPSGEQYF. The CDR3 coding sequence is TGCAGCGTTAAAAGGACCTCGCCGTCGGGGGAGCAGTACTTC.